What follows are 17 T cell receptor beta chains derived from one specimen sequenced in a study of blood T cell repertoires in COVID-19. Assay used: immunoSEQ multiplex PCR; TCRdb lists only in-frame clones, some missing. The sample has around 50,000 clones, 70% to 90% seen once. Sequencing was performed on peripheral blood. The receptors originated from a man in his fifties or sixties with active COVID-19.

The chain has TRBV20-1 and TRBJ1-2; D ambiguous. Germline CDR1 reads DFQATT; CDR2 reads SNEGSKA (reference sequence). The CDR3 has 10 residues. V was pared by 3 bases and J by 12 bases, with 11 bases between. DNA for the CDR3: TGCAGTGCTAGGGGCTCCGGGGACACCTTC. Its translation is CSARGSGDTF.

This clone appeared a few times. The genes are TRBV5-4 and TRBJ1-2; D might be TRBD1 (6 bases). Trimming removed 4 bases from V and 0 bases from J, with 13 bases in between. CDR1 is SGHNT and CDR2 is YYREEE in the germline V gene (reference sequence). The CDR3 contains 15 residues. Written as DNA, the CDR3 is TGTGCCAGCAGCCCGTGGGACATCGCTAACTATGGCTACACCTTC. This sequence encodes CASSPWDIANYGYTF.

The rearrangement uses TRBV28 and TRBJ1-5; TRBD1 might be the D (5 bases). Germline CDR1 and CDR2: MDHEN and SYDVKM. The CDR3 extends over 14 amino acids. V lost 7 bases and J 3 bases, leaving 13 bases between the germline ends. The CDR3 reads CASNGGGPNQPQHF. The CDR3 bases are TGTGCCAGCAACGGGGGAGGTCCCAATCAGCCCCAGCATTTT.

The chain combines TRBV5-1 with TRBJ2-4; TRBD1 might be the D (5 bases). Germline CDR1 and CDR2: SGHRS and YFSETQ. V was clipped by 0 bases and J by 0 bases, with 13 bases between them. The CDR3 length is 17 residues. The chain's CDR3 is CASSLEGQGVAKNIQYF. The DNA of the CDR3 is TGCGCCAGCAGCTTGGAAGGGCAGGGCGTAGCCAAAAACATTCAGTACTTC.

V and J are TRBV7-7 and TRBJ2-7; the match to TRBD2 covers 7 bases. The CDR3 contains 14 residues. With V trimmed by 0 bases and J by 1 base, 0 bases remained unmatched. In germline, CDR1 is SSHAT, CDR2 FNYEAQ (reference sequence). The CDR3 loop is CASSLAGGSYEQYF. Here the CDR3 DNA reads TGTGCCAGCAGCTTAGCGGGAGGGTCCTACGAGCAGTACTTC. Full variable domain (missing parts from reference TRBV7-7 and TRBJ2-7): GAGVSQSPRYKVTKRGQDVTLRCDPISSHATLYWYQQALGQGPEFLTYFNYEAQPDKSGLPSDRFSAERPEGSISTLTIQRTEQRDSAMYRCASSLAGGSYEQYFGPGTRLTVT.

This rearrangement joins TRBV10-3 to TRBJ1-5, with no clear D. The germline V gene has CDR1 ENHRY and CDR2 SYGVKD. The V gene lost 6 bases and the J gene lost 1 base, with 13 bases spanning the gap. This CDR3 contains 15 residues. The DNA for the CDR3 is TGTGCCATCAGCCAACGATCGGGGAGCAATCAGCCCCAGCATTTT. Its translation: CAISQRSGSNQPQHF.

The chain uses TRBV7-3 and TRBJ2-7; the D gene is possibly TRBD2 (6 bases). CDR1 SGHTA and CDR2 FQGTGA come from the germline V gene. The CDR3 runs 14 residues. The V end lost 5 bases, the J end lost 3 bases, and 14 bases lay between the germline ends. DNA for the CDR3: TGTGCCAGCAGCCCGGGACTGGGGGACTACGAGCAGTACTTC. This sequence encodes CASSPGLGDYEQYF.

V usage is TRBV10-3 and J usage is TRBJ2-7; TRBD2 agrees at 8 bases. Trimming removed 5 bases from V and 5 bases from J; junction bases left unmatched: 14. This CDR3 contains 16 residues. Germline V gene lookup returns CDR1 ENHRY and CDR2 SYGVKD. The CDR3 region is CAISPRGESGSHEQYF. DNA of the CDR3: TGTGCCATCAGTCCGAGGGGGGAAAGCGGGAGTCACGAGCAGTACTTC.

This clone has just a few counts. The V call is TRBV7-9, the J call TRBJ2-1, with TRBD2 matching over 12 bases. The CDR3 runs to 14 residues. The junction had 0 bases not matched to a gene; V was cut back by 3 bases and J by 6 bases. Germline CDR1 reads SEHNR; CDR2 reads FQNEAQ (reference sequence). CDR3 in amino acids: CASSLTSGSNEQFF. DNA of the CDR3: TGTGCCAGCAGCTTGACTAGCGGGAGCAATGAGCAGTTCTTC.

This chain joins TRBV5-6 and TRBJ2-7, with a tentative D call TRBD2 (6 bases). CDR3 length: 15 amino acids. Germline assignment: CDR1 SGHDT and CDR2 YYEEEE. The V gene lost 3 bases and the J gene lost 0 bases, with 13 bases spanning the gap. CDR3: CASSSGLPSSYEQYF. As DNA, the CDR3 is TGTGCCAGCAGCTCAGGACTACCGAGCTCCTACGAGCAGTACTTC.

J is TRBJ2-1 and V is TRBV27; TRBD2 aligns across 13 bases. CDR1 is MNHEY and CDR2 is SMNVEV in the germline V gene (reference sequence). The CDR3 consists of 20 residues. J gave up 6 bases and V 3 bases, and 17 bases lay outside the gene matches. This CDR3 is CASSFDWDPRLAGGPNEQFF. The CDR3 region has the DNA TGTGCCAGCAGTTTTGATTGGGACCCTAGACTAGCGGGGGGTCCCAATGAGCAGTTCTTC.

The J gene is TRBJ1-2, the V gene TRBV7-8; TRBD1 agrees at 10 bases. Germline V gene lookup returns CDR1 SGHVS and CDR2 FQNEAQ. V gave up 5 bases and J gave up 7 bases; unmatched junction bases: 13. This CDR3 is 16 amino acids long. The CDR3 bases are TGTGCCAGCAGCCTCCGGGACAGGGGAAGCTTTGGTGGCTACACCTTC. Its translation is CASSLRDRGSFGGYTF.

The chain has TRBV3-1 (or the pseudogene TRBV3-2) and TRBJ1-4, with D possibly matching TRBD1 (5 bases). Germline V gene sequence: CDR1 LGHDT, CDR2 YNNKEL (reference sequence). This CDR3 contains 14 residues. The V end was cut by 4 bases, the J end by 5 bases, with 11 bases between. The CDR3 DNA sequence: TGTGCCAGCAGCCGGGACTCTTCCAATGAAAAACTGTTTTTT. As protein: CASSRDSSNEKLFF.

The sample holds one count of this clone. This chain joins TRBV28 and TRBJ2-7, with 9 positions matching TRBD1. Germline trimming cut 5 bases from V and 4 bases from J; bases unmatched to any gene: 9. This CDR3 comprises 15 residues. From germline, CDR1 is MDHEN and CDR2 SYDVKM. The CDR3 DNA is TGTGCCAGCAGTCCGCACAGGGGGCTACAGTACGAGCAGTACTTC. The encoded protein is CASSPHRGLQYEQYF.

The chain uses TRBV7-6 and TRBJ2-1; TRBD2 might be the D (5 bases). Germline assignment: CDR1 SGHVS and CDR2 FNYEAQ. V shed 1 base and J shed 5 bases, with 18 bases lying between them. The CDR3 is 17 amino acids. The CDR3 DNA is TGTGCCAGCAGCTTAGAAGTGGGCGCCGGGATTGACAATGAGCAGTTCTTC. It is translated as CASSLEVGAGIDNEQFF.

V and J are TRBV3-1 (or the pseudogene TRBV3-2) and TRBJ2-3; 10 bases are shared with TRBD2. The CDR3 consists of 17 residues. From germline, CDR1 is LGHDT and CDR2 YNNKEL (reference sequence). The trim removed 0 bases at V and 2 bases at J, leaving 5 bases unmatched. CDR3 in amino acids: CASSQDLAGAYTDTQYF. The CDR3 DNA reads as TGTGCCAGCAGCCAAGATCTAGCGGGGGCCTACACAGATACGCAGTATTTT.

This clone showed up just once. The chain combines TRBV5-1 with TRBJ2-6; D is perhaps TRBD1 (6 bases). The CDR3 length is 17 residues. V dropped 4 bases and J dropped 0 bases, with 14 bases sitting between them. Germline-derived CDR1 and CDR2 are SGHRS and YFSETQ. Written as DNA, the CDR3 is TGCGCCAGCAGCCACAGGGCCTCGAGCTCTGGGGCCAACGTCCTGACTTTC. Residues: CASSHRASSSGANVLTF.